Listed here are 18 T cell receptor beta chains from one sample, sequenced in a study of molecular identifiers for immune sequencing clone quantification. Each CDR3 protein gets one entry after TCRdb re-called the PCR reads with MiXCR. In the table there are approximately 500,000 distinct CDR3 sequences, over 20% of which are singletons. The sequenced material came from naive CD8+ T cells from blood, with Jurkat cell RNA spiked in. The sample's subset: FACS-sorted CD8+CD4-CCR7+CD45RA+ naive T cells. The source of these receptors is a human donor in good health. Some libraries in this study had Jurkat cell RNA spiked in.

In regard to this clonotype: Since a much larger clone is just one base distant, this may be a read error. The J gene is TRBJ2-1, the V gene TRBV4-1, with TRBD2 matching 10 bases. The germline CDR1 and CDR2 sequences are MGHRA and YSYEKL. This CDR3 region has 16 residues. This CDR3 reads CASSQVVLAGVYERFF. CDR3 sequence (DNA): TGCGCCAGCAGCCAAGTGGTGCTAGCGGGAGTTTATGAGCGGTTCTTC.

This clonotype was observed a handful of times. The chain uses TRBV6-6 and TRBJ1-1; unclear D gene. The CDR3 is 12 amino acids. Trimming left V 2 bases short and J 5 bases short, with 6 bases between. The V gene's germline CDR1 is MNHNY and CDR2 SVGAGI (reference sequence). The CDR3 loop is CASSYRETEAFF. The DNA of the CDR3 is TGTGCCAGCAGTTACCGGGAGACTGAAGCTTTCTTT.

Remarks on this clonotype: The junction does not match germline at one end; this may be a read error. The chain carries TRBV5-3 and TRBJ2-1, with 10 bases lining up with TRBD1. TRBV5-3 is known as an ORF, though its function is uncertain. The CDR3 has 15 residues. The DNA of the CDR3 is TGTGCCAGCAGCTTGGGACAGGGGCTTTCCTACGAGCAGTTCTTC. Translating it yields CASSLGQGLSYEQFF.

At least ten counts were recorded for this clonotype. The chain is built from TRBV28 and TRBJ1-4, with no clear D. This CDR3 contains 15 residues. V lost 3 bases and J lost 7, with 15 bases in between. Germline-derived CDR1 and CDR2 are MDHEN and SYDVKM. As DNA, the CDR3 is TGTGCCAGCAGTTTTAGATGGGGAGTCGGTGAAAAACTGTTTTTT. Translation gives CASSFRWGVGEKLFF.

The chain uses TRBV23-1 and TRBJ2-6, with 8 positions matching TRBD1. TRBV23-1 qualifies as an ORF whose function is uncertain. V lost 3 bases, J lost 0 bases, and 10 bases stayed unmatched. The CDR3 has 19 amino acids. The CDR3 here is CASSQGTGTGPSGANVLTF. The CDR3 coding sequence is TGCGCCAGCAGTCAGGGAACCGGGACAGGCCCCTCTGGGGCCAACGTCCTGACTTTC.

This clonotype turned up a few times. The V call is TRBV19, the J call TRBJ1-1, with D possibly matching TRBD1 (5 bases). Germline V gives CDR1 LNHDA, CDR2 SQIVND (reference sequence). The CDR3 spans 13 residues. V lost 7 bases and J 6 bases, leaving 15 bases between the germline ends. Here the CDR3 reads CASNVQGWAEAFF. The CDR3 DNA is TGTGCCAGTAACGTCCAGGGATGGGCTGAAGCTTTCTTT. Together with reference TRBV19 and TRBJ1-1, the CDR3 gives the full variable domain: DGGITQSPKYLFRKEGQNVTLSCEQNLNHDAMYWYRQDPGQGLRLIYYSQIVNDFQKGDIAEGYSVSREKKESFPLTVTSAQKNPTAFYLCASNVQGWAEAFFGQGTRLTVV.

This clonotype was seen repeatedly, ten times or more. The rearrangement uses TRBV19 and TRBJ2-5; the D is unclear. The CDR3 is 13 residues long. V lost 5 bases, J lost 1 base, and 8 bases lay in between. Germline V gene data show CDR1 as LNHDA and CDR2 as SQIVND (reference sequence). In nucleotides, the CDR3 is TGTGCCAGTAGTGATCAGGCCCAAGAGACCCAGTACTTC. This gives the protein CASSDQAQETQYF.

In its sample, this clonotype was seen many times. V is TRBV7-9 and J is TRBJ2-3; D unclear. V was pared by 4 bases and J by 6 bases, with 11 bases between. The CDR3 is 13 residues long. CDR1 is SEHNR, CDR2 FQNEAQ, per germline (reference sequence). The CDR3 DNA reads TGTGCCAGCAGCTCCGGACCGTCGGATACGCAGTATTTT. Encoded protein: CASSSGPSDTQYF.

The genes are TRBV7-2 and TRBJ1-1; TRBD1 aligns across 8 bases. This CDR3 spans 19 amino acids. Germline V gene data show CDR1 as SGHTA and CDR2 as FQGNSA. V lost 1 base and J lost 7; bases outside the gene matches: 20. DNA for the CDR3: TGTGCCAGCAGCTTAGTACTCCCCTTCCAGGGCAGGGGGCTAAGTGAAGCTTTCTTT. Translated, it gives CASSLVLPFQGRGLSEAFF. Based on the CDR3 plus reference TRBV7-2 and TRBJ1-1, the full variable domain is GAGVSQSPSNKVTEKGKDVELRCDPISGHTALYWYRQSLGQGLEFLIYFQGNSAPDKSGLPSDRFSAERTGGSVSTLTIQRTQQEDSAVYLCASSLVLPFQGRGLSEAFFGQGTRLTVV.

This clonotype was recorded at least ten times. This chain uses TRBV7-6 with TRBJ2-3; D uncertain. Looked up from germline, CDR1 is SGHVS and CDR2 is FNYEAQ. The ends were cut back, 0 bases at V and 3 bases at J, with 13 bases in the middle. The CDR3 runs 16 residues. As DNA, the CDR3 is TGTGCCAGCAGCTTAGCGCAGTCCATTTTAACAGATACGCAGTATTTT. This codes for CASSLAQSILTDTQYF.

This clonotype was found many times. The rearrangement uses TRBV20-1 and TRBJ2-3; D gene ambiguous. Trimming shortened V by 2 bases and J by 4 bases, and 16 bases separated the two germline ends. CDR1 and CDR2 (germline): DFQATT, SNEGSKA (reference sequence). The CDR3 extends over 15 amino acids. CDR3 bases: TGCAGTGCTAGACCCCCCGAAGGATTAGCAGATACGCAGTATTTT. This encodes CSARPPEGLADTQYF.

This clonotype was seen ten or more times. The chain employs TRBV7-9 and TRBJ2-7, with TRBD1 as a possible D gene (6 bases). The CDR3 is made up of 15 amino acids. Germline V lookup: CDR1 SEHNR, CDR2 FQNEAQ (reference sequence). V lost 5 bases and J lost 5, with 19 bases in between. DNA for the CDR3: TGTGCCAGCAGCCCTCGGGACACGTCAAATCACGAGCAGTACTTC. Residues: CASSPRDTSNHEQYF.

The chain couples TRBV7-6 to TRBJ2-7; 8 nucleotides match TRBD1. The germline V gene encodes CDR1 SGHVS and CDR2 FNYEAQ. J lost 4 bases, V lost 1 base, and 9 bases had no gene match. The CDR3 is 16 residues long. In nucleotides, the CDR3 is TGTGCCAGCAGCTTAGAACCCAGGACAGGGACTTACGAGCAGTACTTC. Translated: CASSLEPRTGTYEQYF.

This clonotype was counted only a few times. This sequence joins TRBV7-9 and TRBJ2-1, with a possible D match to TRBD1 (5 bases). CDR1 is SEHNR and CDR2 is FQNEAQ in the germline V gene (reference sequence). The CDR3 contains 13 residues. V was trimmed by 5 bases and J by 8 bases, leaving 13 bases between them. CDR3 nucleotides: TGTGCCAGCAGCCAAGCGTCCAGGGATGAGCAGTTCTTC. Translation gives CASSQASRDEQFF.

This clonotype was recorded at least ten times. The chain recombines TRBV27 with TRBJ2-1; D may match TRBD1 or TRBD2 (6 bases each). This CDR3 has 14 amino acids. CDR1 and CDR2 from the germline V gene are MNHEY and SMNVEV (reference sequence). The V gene lost 4 bases and the J gene lost 9 bases, with 16 bases spanning the gap. The DNA for the CDR3 is TGTGCCAGCAGTTATTACAGGGATAGCGGTGAGCAGTTCTTC. Translating gives CASSYYRDSGEQFF.

The CDR3 spells CSATDRGVMNTEAFF. CDR3 bases: TGCAGTGCTACCGACAGGGGCGTAATGAACACTGAAGCTTTCTTT. This sequence joins TRBV20-1 and TRBJ1-1, with 8 bases identical to TRBD1. Trimming at V came to 4 bases and at J to 0 bases, leaving 7 bases not matched to a gene. Germline CDR1 and CDR2: DFQATT and SNEGSKA (reference sequence). The CDR3 is 15 residues long.

The V and J genes are TRBV9 and TRBJ2-3; D is perhaps TRBD2 (6 bases). CDR1 is SGDLS and CDR2 is YYNGEE in the germline V gene. There are 16 residues in the CDR3. V was clipped by 0 bases and J by 3 bases, with 14 bases between them. DNA of the CDR3: TGTGCCAGCAGCGTAGAGGCACGGGACTTTACAGATACGCAGTATTTT. Translation gives CASSVEARDFTDTQYF.

V usage is TRBV21-1 and J usage is TRBJ1-4. TRBV21-1 is reported as a pseudogene. The CDR3 is made up of 17 amino acids. The CDR3 region is CASSRCGTEVHNEKLFF. CDR3 sequence (DNA): TGTGCCAGCAGCCGATGCGGGACGGAAGTTCATAATGAAAAACTGTTTTTT.